Below, one T cell receptor beta chain is given with its context. This specimen belongs to a study of CD8 T cells in Susac syndrome. Sequencing of TCR beta, carried out with a high-throughput approach, was applied to CD8+ and CD4+ T cells from the blood. Each multiple sclerosis control was a treatment-naive patient with relapsing-remitting disease that was either stable or active. RNA was extracted with the RNeasy kit, and a quantity of about 0.5 to 1 ug was reverse transcribed using random hexamers. Amplification of TCR beta CDR3 used immunoSEQ multiplex PCR across 54 Vbeta and 13 Jbeta. MiXCR, run by TCRdb on the immunoSEQ multiplex PCR reads, gives a single entry per CDR3 protein. Here the sample spans 90,000 to 150,000 distinct CDR3 sequences, 85% to 95% being singletons. This CDR3 has 19 residues. Germline V gene data show CDR1 as LNHDA and CDR2 as SQIVND (reference sequence). The ends were cut back, 2 bases at V and 1 base at J, with 18 bases in the middle.

The rearrangement links TRBV19 to TRBJ2-6; D is possibly TRBD1 (6 bases). The TCR sequence derives from a human donor with multiple sclerosis. Source material: CD4+ T cells from PBMCs. The DNA for the CDR3 is TGTGCCAGTAGTATAAGCGGTCGGGCCAGGGGATCTGGGGCCAACGTCCTGACTTTC. Amino acid sequence: CASSISGRARGSGANVLTF.